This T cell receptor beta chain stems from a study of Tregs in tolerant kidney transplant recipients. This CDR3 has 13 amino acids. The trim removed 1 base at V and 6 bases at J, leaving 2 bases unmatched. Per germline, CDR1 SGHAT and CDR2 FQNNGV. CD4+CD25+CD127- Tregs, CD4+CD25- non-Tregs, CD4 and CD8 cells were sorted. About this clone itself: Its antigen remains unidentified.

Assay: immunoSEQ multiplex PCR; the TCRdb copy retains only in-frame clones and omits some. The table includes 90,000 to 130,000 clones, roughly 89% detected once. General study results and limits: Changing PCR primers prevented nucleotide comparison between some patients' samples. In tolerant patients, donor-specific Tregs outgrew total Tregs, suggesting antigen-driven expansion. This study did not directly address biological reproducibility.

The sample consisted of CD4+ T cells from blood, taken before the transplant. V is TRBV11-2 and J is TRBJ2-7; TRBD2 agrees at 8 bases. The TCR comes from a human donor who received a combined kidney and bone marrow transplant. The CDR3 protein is CASSLGLAFEQYF. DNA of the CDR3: TGTGCCAGCAGCTTAGGACTAGCGTTCGAGCAGTACTTC.